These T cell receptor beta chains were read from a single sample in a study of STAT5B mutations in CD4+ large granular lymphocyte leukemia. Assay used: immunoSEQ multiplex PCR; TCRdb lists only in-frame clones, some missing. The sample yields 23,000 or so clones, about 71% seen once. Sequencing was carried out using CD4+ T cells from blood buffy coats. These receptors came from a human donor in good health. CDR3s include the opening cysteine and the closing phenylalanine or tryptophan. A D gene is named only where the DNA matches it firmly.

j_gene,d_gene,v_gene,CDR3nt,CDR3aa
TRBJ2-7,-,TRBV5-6,TGTGCCAGCAGCTTACCGGGGGACACCTACGAGCAGTACTTC,CASSLPGDTYEQYF
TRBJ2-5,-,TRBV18,TGTGCCAGCTCACCCCAGTTCCAAGAGACCCAGTACTTC,CASSPQFQETQYF
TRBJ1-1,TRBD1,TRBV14,TGTGCCAGCAGCCCTACCGGGACAGGGGGGCGGAACACTGAAGCTTTCTTT,CASSPTGTGGRNTEAFF
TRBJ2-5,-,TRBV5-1,TGCGCCAGCAGTCCAATCGGCGGGCAGACCCAGTACTTC,CASSPIGGQTQYF
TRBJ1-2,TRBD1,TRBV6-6,TGTGCCAGCAGTAGAAGGGGGCCTACTAACTATGGCTACACCTTC,CASSRRGPTNYGYTF
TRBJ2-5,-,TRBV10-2,TGCGCCAGCAGTGAGTCGGCCCTATGGGAGACCCAGTACTTC,CASSESALWETQYF
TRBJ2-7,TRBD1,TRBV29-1,TGCAGCGTTGGGGACAGATGGCTCGAGCAGTACTTC,CSVGDRWLEQYF
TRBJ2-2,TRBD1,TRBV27,TGTGCCAGCAGTCGGGGACAGGGGGCAAACGGGGAGCTGTTTTTT,CASSRGQGANGELFF
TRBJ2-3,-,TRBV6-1,TGTGCCAGCAGTGTTACCGGGACTCTACCGAATTTT,CASSVTGTLPNF
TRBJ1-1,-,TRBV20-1,TGCAGTGCTAGATCGGCGGCTGAAGCTTTCTTT,CSARSAAEAFF
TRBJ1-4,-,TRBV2,TGTGCCAGCAGACCCTCGGGGGGCGCCAGGGGTGAAAAACTGTTTTTT,CASRPSGGARGEKLFF